These 12 T cell receptor beta chains were all obtained from the same sample, sequenced in a study of T cells in Graves' hyperthyroidism and ophthalmopathy. What was amplified from RNA transcripts were TCR beta CDR3 regions. The TCR CDR3 was amplified in a first-round RT-PCR using the HTBI primer set. TCRdb analysed the multiplex PCR reads with MiXCR anew, one entry per CDR3 protein. The table shows around 500,000 distinct CDR3 sequences, with about 20% occurring only once. Sequenced sample: blood. Receptor source: a woman in her 70s with Graves' ophthalmopathy.

There are a few counts of this clonotype. The V gene is TRBV20-1, the J gene TRBJ2-3; D assignment may be TRBD1 or TRBD2 (5 bases each). The CDR3 is 12 residues long. The V gene's germline CDR1 is DFQATT and CDR2 SNEGSKA (reference sequence). This chain's CDR3 is CSQVRGANTQYF. The CDR3 DNA sequence: TGCAGCCAAGTGAGGGGCGCAAATACGCAGTATTTT.

The rearrangement links TRBV29-1 to TRBJ2-1, with 8 bases that match TRBD2. Germline V gene data show CDR1 as SQVTM and CDR2 as ANQGSEA. J was trimmed by 6 bases and V by 7 bases; bases with no gene match: 11. This CDR3 contains 14 residues. The CDR3 region has the DNA TGCAGCGCTAGGGGGACTAGGTCTTCCAATGAGCAGTTCTTC. Translating it yields CSARGTRSSNEQFF.

This clonotype was seen repeatedly, ten times or more. The CDR3: CASSRRTSGSSDTQYF. The CDR3 nucleotides are TGCGCCAGCAGCCGTCGGACTAGCGGGAGTTCAGATACGCAGTATTTT. The rearrangement joins TRBV5-1 to TRBJ2-3, with 13 bases aligning to TRBD2. Germline V gene sequence: CDR1 SGHRS, CDR2 YFSETQ. CDR3 length equals 16 residues. V shed 4 bases, J shed 4 bases, and the junction held 6 bases outside the gene matches.

Many counts were recorded for this clonotype. The chain joins TRBV7-3 to TRBJ2-1, with TRBD2 matching 8 bases. Per the germline V gene, CDR1 is SGHTA and CDR2 is FQGTGA. The V and J ends lost 5 bases and 9 bases, in that order; junction bases with no gene match: 6. The CDR3 sequence is 13 residues long. The CDR3 DNA reads as TGTGCCAGCAGCGGTAGACTAGCGACTGAGCAGTTCTTC. Encoded protein: CASSGRLATEQFF.

This chain uses TRBV12-3 or TRBV12-4 with TRBJ2-1; a weak D match, TRBD1 (6 bases). Trimming removed 7 bases from V and 5 bases from J, with 12 bases in between. This CDR3 is built from 13 residues. CDR3 in amino acids: CASTRTVDNEQFF. CDR3 nucleotides: TGTGCCAGCACCAGGACAGTCGACAATGAGCAGTTCTTC.

The sample holds one count of this clonotype. The chain joins TRBV6-1 to TRBJ2-3; 10 nucleotides line up with TRBD2. The CDR3 covers 18 residues. Per the germline V gene, CDR1 is MNHNS and CDR2 is SASEGT. The V and J ends lost 5 bases and 2 bases, in that order; junction bases with no gene match: 13. CDR3 sequence reads: CASSPNQPGLAITDTQYF. The CDR3 DNA reads as TGTGCCAGCAGTCCAAACCAACCGGGACTAGCGATCACAGATACGCAGTATTTT.

The chain carries TRBV28 and TRBJ1-5, with TRBD1 matching over 7 bases. Trimming at V came to 7 bases and at J to 6 bases, leaving 6 bases not matched to a gene. The CDR3 has 13 amino acids. Germline loops: CDR1 MDHEN, CDR2 SYDVKM. The CDR3 nucleotides are TGTGCCAGCACACAGGGGCAGGCTCAGCCCCAGCATTTT. Its protein product is CASTQGQAQPQHF.

To note about this clonotype: The final CDR3 position lacks the conserved phenylalanine or tryptophan, pointing to a likely read error. V and J are TRBV19 and TRBJ1-2; D remains ambiguous. The CDR3 runs to 12 residues. V dropped 4 bases and J dropped 2 bases, with 5 bases sitting between them. Germline values: CDR1 LNHDA, CDR2 SQIVND (reference sequence). CDR3 loop: CASSNQNYGYTV. The DNA for the CDR3 is TGTGCCAGTAGTAATCAAAACTATGGCTACACCGTC.

The J gene is TRBJ1-1, the V gene TRBV30; D is unresolved. Germline lookup yields CDR1 GTSNPN and CDR2 SVGIG (reference sequence). Trimming shortened V by 3 bases and J by 2 bases, and 16 bases separated the two germline ends. The length of the CDR3 is 15 residues. CDR3 protein: CAWSALVAGNTEAFF. CDR3 DNA: TGTGCCTGGAGCGCCCTCGTCGCAGGAAACACTGAAGCTTTCTTT.

This clonotype was detected a few times. The J gene is TRBJ2-5, the V gene TRBV20-1; 14 bases are shared with TRBD2. The V gene's germline CDR1 is DFQATT and CDR2 SNEGSKA (reference sequence). With V trimmed by 0 bases and J by 5 bases, 8 bases remained unmatched. The CDR3 length is 17 residues. The CDR3 coding sequence is TGCAGTGCTAGAGATCCTGGACTAGCGGGAGGTCTCGAGACCCAGTACTTC. This translates into CSARDPGLAGGLETQYF.

This clonotype has only a few counts. The rearrangement joins TRBV28 to TRBJ2-7, with TRBD2 identical over 9 bases. Per germline, CDR1 MDHEN and CDR2 SYDVKM. The CDR3 consists of 15 residues. V trimming: 0 bases; J trimming: 3 bases; junction bases outside the gene matches: 3. The CDR3: CASSLWLAGLYEQYF. The CDR3 nucleotides are TGTGCCAGCAGTTTATGGCTAGCGGGACTCTACGAGCAGTACTTC.

The chain has TRBV28 and TRBJ2-5; a weak D match, TRBD1 (5 bases). This CDR3 has 12 residues. Germline V gene lookup returns CDR1 MDHEN and CDR2 SYDVKM. Trimming shortened V by 7 bases and J by 5 bases, and 11 bases separated the two germline ends. The DNA of the CDR3 is TGTGCCAGCACCTCTAAGGGGGAGACCCAGTACTTC. Protein product: CASTSKGETQYF.